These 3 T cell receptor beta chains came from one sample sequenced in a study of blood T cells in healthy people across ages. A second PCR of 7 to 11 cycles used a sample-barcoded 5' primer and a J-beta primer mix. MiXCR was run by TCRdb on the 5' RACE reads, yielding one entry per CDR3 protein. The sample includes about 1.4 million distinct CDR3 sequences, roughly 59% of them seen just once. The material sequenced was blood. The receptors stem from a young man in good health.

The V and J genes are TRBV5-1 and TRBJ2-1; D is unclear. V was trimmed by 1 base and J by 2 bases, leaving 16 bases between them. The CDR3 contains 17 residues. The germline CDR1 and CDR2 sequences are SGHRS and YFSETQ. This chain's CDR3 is CASSLTGRRQPYNEQFF. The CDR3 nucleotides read TGCGCCAGCAGCTTGACGGGTCGGCGCCAACCCTACAATGAGCAGTTCTTC.

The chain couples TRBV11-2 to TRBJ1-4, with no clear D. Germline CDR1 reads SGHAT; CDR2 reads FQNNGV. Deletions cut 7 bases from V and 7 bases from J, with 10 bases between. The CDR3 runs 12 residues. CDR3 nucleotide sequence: TGTGCCAGCATCATGGCGGGTGAAAAACTGTTTTTT. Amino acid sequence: CASIMAGEKLFF.

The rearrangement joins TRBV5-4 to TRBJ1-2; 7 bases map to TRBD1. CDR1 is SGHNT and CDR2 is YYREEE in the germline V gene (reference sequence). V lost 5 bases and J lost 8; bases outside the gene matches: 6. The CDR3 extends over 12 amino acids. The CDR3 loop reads CASSYQGEGYTF. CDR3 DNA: TGTGCCAGCAGTTACCAGGGGGAAGGCTACACCTTC. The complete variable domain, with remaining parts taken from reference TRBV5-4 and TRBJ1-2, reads ETGVTQSPTHLIKTRGQQVTLRCSSQSGHNTVSWYQQALGQGPQFIFQYYREEENGRGNFPPRFSGLQFPNYSSELNVNALELDDSALYLCASSYQGEGYTFGSGTRLTVV.